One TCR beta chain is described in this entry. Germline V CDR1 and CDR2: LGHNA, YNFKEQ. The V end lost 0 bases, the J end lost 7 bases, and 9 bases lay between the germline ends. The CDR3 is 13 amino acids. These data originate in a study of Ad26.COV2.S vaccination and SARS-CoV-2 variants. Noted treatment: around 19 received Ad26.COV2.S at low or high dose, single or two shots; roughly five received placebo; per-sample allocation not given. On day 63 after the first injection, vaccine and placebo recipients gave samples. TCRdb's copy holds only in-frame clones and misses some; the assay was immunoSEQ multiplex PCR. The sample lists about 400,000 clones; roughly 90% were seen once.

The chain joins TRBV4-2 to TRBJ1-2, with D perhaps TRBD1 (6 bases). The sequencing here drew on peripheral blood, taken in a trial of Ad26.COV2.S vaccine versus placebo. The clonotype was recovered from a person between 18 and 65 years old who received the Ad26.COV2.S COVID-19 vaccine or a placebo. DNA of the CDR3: TGTGCCAGCAGCCAAGACAGGACAGCTGGCTACACCTTC. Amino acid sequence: CASSQDRTAGYTF.